This TCR beta chain was recovered during a study of CXCR3-negative and CXCR3-positive naive CD8 T cells. The length of the CDR3 is 16 residues. Germline V gives CDR1 LGHNA, CDR2 YSLEER. TRB cDNA was prepared as libraries by UMI-labeled 5' RACE. TCRdb reprocessed the 5' RACE reads and keeps a single row for each CDR3 protein, giving no DNA. This sample's table reports over 35,000 distinct CDR3 sequences. This clonotype is labeled medium-sized (0.01 to 0.1%) based on frequency. The sequenced sample consisted of memory CD8+ T cells from blood. The chain carries TRBV4-3 and TRBJ2-6. The sequence came from a human donor in good health. Some clones in this sample may be carry-over from other donors' samples. CDR3 sequence reads: CASSQDFGSGANVLTF.